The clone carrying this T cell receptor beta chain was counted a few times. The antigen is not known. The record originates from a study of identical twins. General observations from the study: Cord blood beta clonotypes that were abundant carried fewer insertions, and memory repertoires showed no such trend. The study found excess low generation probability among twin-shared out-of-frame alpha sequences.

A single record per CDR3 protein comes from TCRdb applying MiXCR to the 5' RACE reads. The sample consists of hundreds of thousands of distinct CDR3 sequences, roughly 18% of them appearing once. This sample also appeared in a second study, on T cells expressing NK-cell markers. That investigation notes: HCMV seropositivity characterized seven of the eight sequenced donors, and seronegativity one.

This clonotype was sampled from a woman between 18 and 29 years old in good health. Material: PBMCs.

CDR3 amino acids: CAADESIKRVISTDTQYF. The DNA of the CDR3 is TGTGCCGCTGATGAGTCTATAAAACGCGTGATTAGCACAGATACGCAGTATTTT. The chain is built from TRBV11-2 and TRBJ2-3; D gene uncertain. Per the germline V gene, CDR1 is SGHAT and CDR2 is FQNNGV. CDR3 size: 18 residues. Trimming stripped 11 bases from V and 0 bases from J, with 27 bases between.